This T cell receptor (beta chain) was sequenced during a study of shared clonotypes between healthy human individuals. Study results and caveats: Relative to their counterparts shared across all four donors, non-shared clonotypes exhibited diminished generation probabilities. Naive subsets generally exceeded memory subsets in estimated richness.

This clone is a singleton in its sample. Its antigen is as yet unknown. Genomic DNA per cell subset filled all wells of several immunoSEQ plates. TCRdb's copy holds only in-frame clones and misses some; the assay was immunoSEQ multiplex PCR. The sample records over 850,000 clones, around 78% being singletons. V was clipped by 9 bases and J by 6 bases; unmatched bases: 1. Germline V gene sequence: CDR1 MNHEY, CDR2 SVGAGI. This CDR3 is 12 amino acids long. The sample consisted of memory CD4+ T cells from PBMCs. Subset in this sample: CD45RA-negative fraction. This clonotype was obtained from a man aged 18 to 29 in good health. Some clones in this sample may be carry-over from other donors' samples. This chain links TRBV6-5 with TRBJ2-7; 14 bases map to TRBD2. The CDR3 coding sequence is TGTGCCAGTGGACTAGCGGGAGGCGAGCAGTACTTC. Its protein product is CASGLAGGEQYF.